The present TCR beta chain was sequenced within a study of cytomegalovirus exposure and HLA in healthy donors. Study observations and caveats: The tendency of first-cohort TCR clusters to co-occur in the 120 or so validation repertoires was identified by a subsequent analysis.

Repertoires were generated with immunoSEQ multiplex PCR, while TCRdb's copy carries only in-frame clones and drops some. The table includes more than 120,000 clones, more than 85% detected once. V was clipped by 1 base and J by 1 base; unmatched bases: 0. CDR3 length: 13 residues. From germline, CDR1 is GTSNPN and CDR2 SVGIG (reference sequence). Regarding this clone: Antigen specificity is unknown.

The clonotype was recovered from a man aged 18 to 29 in good health and CMV-seropositive. This rearrangement joins TRBV30 to TRBJ2-5, with 7 bases lining up with TRBD2. The sequenced sample consisted of PBMCs. In nucleotides, the CDR3 is TGTGCCTGGAGTGGCGGGAGCCAAGAGACCCAGTACTTC. Translation gives CAWSGGSQETQYF.